The T cell receptor beta chain described here comes from a study of cytomegalovirus exposure and HLA in healthy donors (dated by TCRdb to 2017 to 2019). General notes on the study: In an earlier analysis of roughly 590 of the donors, about 260 Gb of sequence data and about 110 million unique TCR beta sequences from about 190 million T cells were reported. An early release that covered 500 to 800 HLA-typed donors contained approximately 300 gigabases of sequencing data and tens of millions of unique TCR sequences. The genetic ancestry cluster associated with self-reported Caucasian donors included 70% to 85% of the 300 to 400 genotyped donors. The study aimed to test whether cataloging public T cell receptors could reveal signatures of past pathogen exposure. The T cell repertoires of 550 to 850 subjects were profiled by immunosequencing and related to cytomegalovirus serostatus. A separate validation cohort of some 130 different subjects was used in addition to the approximately 610-subject first cohort. To predict cytomegalovirus infection status, the study combined high-throughput TCR immunosequencing, statistical association of individual TCRs with disease status, and machine learning. A later analysis re-examined previously published TCR beta repertoires from roughly 720 donors and added high-resolution HLA genotyping to investigate patterns of TCR occurrence. In the later analysis, no new phenotypic data were used to find candidate immune exposures; instead, reliance was placed on TCR beta sequences and their occurrence across donors. To decide whether each TCR beta V gene segment behaved as functional or pseudogenic, an earlier analysis of fewer than 750 of the donors relied on high-throughput TCR beta sequencing. Alongside the repertoire data, information on donor age, sex, ethnicity and CMV serostatus was compiled. A later genetic analysis used genome-wide SNP genotypes for about three fifths of the 666 donors, treating that subset as a discovery cohort. Every discovery cohort repertoire had been produced on one sequencing platform. Both class I and class II loci were covered by HLA typing, at four-digit resolution. The number of typed donors differed by locus: roughly 629-640 for A, B, C, DRB1 and DQB1; approximately 520 for DQA1; about 600 for DPA1; and roughly 490 for DPB1. Several DR-DQ haplotypes were handled as single units for association and clustering, since linkage in the cohort was strong. Across approximately 400 genotyped donors of the cohort, an average of approximately 240,000 unique TCR beta nucleotide sequences per donor were sequenced, and 15% to 20% of those sequences were non-productive.

The library was prepared using the immunoSEQ multiplex PCR assay. For the multiplex PCR, a mixture combining 60 forward primers for TCR Vbeta segments and 13 reverse primers for TCR Jbeta segments was used. Amplification of the CDR3 region of rearranged TCR beta genes was performed with a multiplex PCR assay on genomic DNA. On the Illumina HiSeq System, the amplified TCR beta libraries were sequenced as 87-base-pair reads. Per the authors' processing: In a later analysis, tens of millions of unique TCR beta chains were counted across the 690 or so repertoires, and around 11 million of these chains were shared by at least two donors. To remove PCR and sequencing errors, raw reads were error-corrected and collapsed into unique sequences using a nearest-neighbor algorithm that merged closely related sequences. To assign V, D and J gene segments, CDR3 sequences were aligned to IMGT reference sequences. For a sequence to be retained, a match of at least six nucleotides to both a V gene segment and a J gene segment was required. Rearrangements were classified as productive when the CDR3 lacked stop codons and remained in frame with V and J, and all other rearrangements were classified as non-productive. CDR3 was defined according to IMGT convention as the region running from the second conserved V-encoded cysteine to the conserved J-encoded phenylalanine. The earlier analysis of about 590 of the donors excluded sequences that lacked an unambiguous match to a single V gene segment. In an earlier analysis of around 600 of the donors, V segments were called functional above 56.7% productive rearrangements and were called segregating when the between-donor standard deviation exceeded 5%. A statistical classification framework was built for diagnosing cytomegalovirus status from the catalog of TCR beta chain sequences. In a later analysis, V and J genes were assigned by comparing TCR nucleotide sequences against IMGT/GENE-DB human TR gene sequences. In a later analysis, CDR3 sequences and most-parsimonious VDJ recombination scenarios were assigned using the TCRdist pipeline. In a later analysis, each TCR beta chain was defined by its CDR3 amino acid sequence together with its V-gene family, and reads without a unique V-gene family were excluded. As a way to deal with suspected cross-contamination and a sequencing artifact, a later analysis dropped 450 to 600 nucleotide sequences that were highly shared and had low generation probability. For each public chain, a later analysis derived a clonal expansion index from normalized ranks of inferred template counts within each repertoire. In a later analysis, generation probabilities were computed with a VDJ recombination model fitted to out-of-frame rearrangements, and the resulting probabilities were checked against IGoR. Hypergeometric tests were used in a later analysis to score TCR-TCR, TCR-HLA and TCR-CMV co-occurrence, with a repertoire-size bias correction applied to the TCR pairs. To estimate false discovery rates, a later analysis permuted the HLA or CMV assignments 20 times. A later analysis grouped co-occurring TCRs with DBSCAN, adding TCRdist sequence similarity when clustering within HLA-allele-positive subsets. Repertoires with fewer than 30,000 or more than 120,000 public chains were left out of co-occurrence clustering, as were five repertoires with anomalous nucleotide sharing. The table comes from immuneACCESS by way of TCRdb, which keeps in-frame sequences with V and J called. Part of the clones is missing from these tables; in studies checked, under half for an unresolved V gene and the rest for unknown reasons. The D gene and trimming were derived from the DNA, and the V and J assignments and clone size from that table. In this sample the table shows 150,000 to 200,000 clones, around 79% of which occur a single time. Roughly 1.6% of the sample is in the top ten clones.

As concerns this clone: There is no known antigen for this receptor. A junction boundary mismatches the germline segment, possibly from a read error. This specimen includes other DNA sequences encoding the same CDR3.

The cohort was made up of roughly 670 healthy bone marrow donors. At the time of sampling, all cohort members were nominally healthy, though unrecorded immune exposures were likely present. The donor tested CMV seronegative and was one of the 352 seronegative cohort members. Each donor provided a peripheral blood sample, and peripheral blood mononuclear cells were used for TCR beta sequencing. The Qiagen DNeasy Blood Extraction Kit was used to extract genomic DNA from the blood cell samples. Findings and caveats that apply to the study as a whole: A further reported finding was that TCR beta sequences accurately predicted the HLA-A and HLA-B alleles for most subjects in the first cohort. When HLA alleles, especially DR and DQ, strongly co-occurred, TCR associations were difficult to assign to individual alleles. According to a later analysis, TCR association rates differed among HLA loci, with DRB1 alleles showing the most associated TCRs and HLA-C alleles showing the fewest. In a later analysis, several top co-occurrence clusters were reported to appear linked to parvovirus B19, influenza, CMV and Epstein-Barr virus. The classifier was reported to diagnose cytomegalovirus status with high specificity and sensitivity in both the original and validation cohorts. This cohort had only TCR beta chains sequenced, and the lack of alpha or paired-chain data limited which features could be detected. Linkage disequilibrium might explain the correlated functional status among segregating V segments, but an unknown experimental factor could not be excluded. In an earlier analysis of over 550 of the donors, most TCR beta V segments were observed in productive rearrangements about 87% or about 30% of the time, broadly matching IMGT annotations. V-gene and J-gene trimming of TCR beta chains was associated with a missense DCLRE1C variant in a later genetic analysis, and the association was replicated in an independent cohort. Roughly uniform sequencing depth across donors was assumed in presence/absence analyses, although this assumption may not hold. While some public TCRs were present in many individuals, most TCR sequences turned up only very rarely across donors. Because counts were too low, fewer than 20 rarely observed V segments, including chromosome 9 orphons, were excluded from the earlier analysis of roughly 580 of the donors. In a later analysis, over 15,000 TCR beta sequences were associated with specific HLA alleles at a false discovery rate of 0.05. Most CMV-associated TCR beta chains appeared to be HLA-restricted in a later analysis, and the HLA associations seemed to be driven largely by CMV exposure. The study gave a list of 150 to 200 TCR beta chains associated with cytomegalovirus. Immune exposure information for the cohort was limited to CMV serostatus. A later genetic analysis reported fewer N-insertions in productive TCRs among donors in an Asian-associated ancestry cluster than the roughly 700-donor mean. The sequencing pipeline was judged likely to have produced a cluster of highly shared sequence variants as a technical artifact. It was suggested by the authors that the approach could potentially be generalized to other disease states and immunological phenotypes. Three of the identified cytomegalovirus-associated TCR beta chains were confirmed in vitro to be specific for cytomegalovirus antigens. Because some donors lacked HLA typing at each locus, the association tests relied only on the typed subset. In a later analysis, HLA-associated TCR beta chains showed more clonal expansion and lower generation probabilities than non-associated chains that were equally common.

The sequenced sample was PBMCs. The receptor was derived from a woman between 50 and 59 years old in good health and CMV-seronegative.

The CDR3 corresponds to CASSLSGGGDNEKLFF. In nucleotides, the sequence is TGCGCCAGCAGTTTATCGGGAGGGGGAGATAATGAAAAACTGTTTTTT. The chain is made from TRBV28 and TRBJ1-4; the D gene is perhaps TRBD1, from 6 matching bases. Including the terminal cysteine and phenylalanine, the CDR3 comprises 16 residues. The kept DNA is CDR3 alone, 48 bases in frame from the first base. According to the germline V gene, CDR1 reads MDHEN and CDR2 reads SYDVKM. Where the CDR3 stops, the reference TRBV28 and TRBJ1-4 genes take over; the full variable domain is DVKVTQSSRYLVKRTGEKVFLECVQDMDHENMFWYRQDPGLGLRLIYFSYDVKMKEKGDIPEGYSVSREKKERFSLILESASTNQTSMYLCASSLSGGGDNEKLFFGSGTQLSVL.